These 31 T cell receptor beta chains were all obtained from the same sample, sequenced in a study of Ad26.COV2.S vaccination and SARS-CoV-2 variants. Repertoires were generated with immunoSEQ multiplex PCR, while TCRdb's copy carries only in-frame clones and drops some. The profile covers some 340,000 clones, with 85% appearing a single time and 2.1% taken by the ten largest. Sample treatment: approximately 18 received Ad26.COV2.S at low or high dose, single or two shots; several received placebo; per-sample allocation not given. Sampling happened 63 days after the first vaccine or placebo injection. The sample consisted of peripheral blood, taken in a trial of Ad26.COV2.S vaccine versus placebo. All receptors come from a person between 18 and 65 years old who received the Ad26.COV2.S COVID-19 vaccine or a placebo.

The rearrangement uses TRBV25-1 and TRBJ2-5, with D perhaps matching TRBD1 (6 bases). V was clipped by 7 bases and J by 10 bases, with 7 bases between them. The CDR3 runs to 9 residues. Germline values: CDR1 MGHDK, CDR2 SYGVNS. CDR3 nucleotides: TGTGCCAGCAAGGGGGTCCAGTACTTC. It translates to CASKGVQYF.

The chain employs TRBV5-4 and TRBJ1-2, with 7 bases aligning to TRBD1. Germline V lookup: CDR1 SGHNT, CDR2 YYREEE (reference sequence). The CDR3 runs to 15 residues. V shed 5 bases and J 4 bases; nucleotides not matched to a gene: 11. CDR3 sequence reads: CASSSRQGLPYGYTF. The DNA for the CDR3 is TGTGCCAGCAGTTCCCGACAGGGACTACCCTATGGCTACACCTTC.

This chain connects TRBV30 to TRBJ2-7, with a possible D match to TRBD2 (6 bases). The length of the CDR3 is 15 residues. V lost 1 base to trimming and J lost 0 bases, with 13 bases between them. Per the germline V gene, CDR1 is GTSNPN and CDR2 is SVGIG (reference sequence). CDR3 region: CAWSAVGLISYEQYF. CDR3 coding DNA: TGTGCCTGGAGTGCGGTGGGACTTATCTCCTACGAGCAGTACTTC. Together with reference TRBV30 and TRBJ2-7, the CDR3 gives the full variable domain: SQTIHQWPATLVQPVGSPLSLECTVEGTSNPNLYWYRQAAGRGLQLLFYSVGIGQISSEVPQNLSASRPQDRQFILSSKKLLLSDSGFYLCAWSAVGLISYEQYFGPGTRLTVT.

This sequence joins TRBV30 and TRBJ2-7, with 9 bases identical to TRBD1. The germline V gene encodes CDR1 GTSNPN and CDR2 SVGIG (reference sequence). The CDR3 runs to 12 residues. V lost 6 bases, J lost 2 bases, and 2 bases stayed unmatched. The CDR3 DNA follows: TGTGCCTGCGGACAGGGGACCTACGAGCAGTACTTC. Protein: CACGQGTYEQYF.

With regard to this clone: Germline and junction disagree at one end, which may indicate a read error. The CDR3 spells CASSLEQGSYNLPLHF. Here the CDR3 DNA reads TGTGCCAGCAGCTTAGAACAGGGCTCCTATAATTTACCCCTCCACTTT. The chain recombines TRBV13 with TRBJ1-6, with a weak D call TRBD1 (6 bases). This CDR3 is 16 amino acids long. CDR1 PRHDT and CDR2 FYEKMQ come from the germline V gene (reference sequence).

This clone was detected only once. The chain employs TRBV28 and TRBJ2-7; D gene uncertain. CDR1 and CDR2 from the germline V gene are MDHEN and SYDVKM. This CDR3 is 12 amino acids long. Trimming cost V 2 bases and J 4 bases, with 6 bases left between them. The CDR3 coding sequence is TGTGCCAGCAGTTTAAATGGTTACGAGCAGTACTTC. Protein product: CASSLNGYEQYF.

The chain recombines TRBV5-4 with TRBJ1-6; 7 positions match TRBD1. Germline trimming cut 7 bases from V and 0 bases from J; bases unmatched to any gene: 4. The CDR3 is 15 amino acids. Per the germline V gene, CDR1 is SGHNT and CDR2 is YYREEE (reference sequence). CDR3 sequence: CASRDRSSYNSPLHF. The CDR3 coding sequence is TGTGCCAGCCGGGACAGAAGCTCCTATAATTCACCCCTCCACTTT.

The genes are TRBV6-5 and TRBJ2-7, with D possibly TRBD2 on 7 matching bases. Germline V gene data show CDR1 as MNHEY and CDR2 as SVGAGI. The CDR3 has 16 residues. The V gene lost 0 bases and the J gene lost 6 bases, with 18 bases spanning the gap. DNA of the CDR3: TGTGCCAGCAGTTACTCGATAGTGATAGGGGGGGCCGAGCAGTACTTC. It translates to CASSYSIVIGGAEQYF.

Of note for this clone: This CDR3 is also generated by other DNA sequences in the sample. The chain uses TRBV5-1 and TRBJ2-5, with TRBD2 matching over 7 bases. The CDR3 totals 14 residues. Germline CDR1 is SGHRS and CDR2 is YFSETQ. V was pared by 1 base and J by 1 base, with 1 base of the junction left unmatched. In DNA, the CDR3 is TGCGCCAGCAGCTTGTCGGGGGGCCAAGAGACCCAGTACTTC. Its translation is CASSLSGGQETQYF.

The V gene is TRBV23-1, the J gene TRBJ2-7; D perhaps matches TRBD1 (5 bases). TRBV23-1 is an open reading frame whose function is uncertain. V dropped 0 bases and J dropped 4 bases, with 25 bases sitting between them. CDR3 length equals 19 residues. The CDR3 is CASSQSGQLNQPQQYEQYF. CDR3 nucleotide sequence: TGCGCCAGCAGTCAATCGGGGCAATTAAACCAACCCCAACAATACGAGCAGTACTTC.

The chain combines TRBV4-1 with TRBJ2-3; no clear D. V lost 3 bases, J lost 2 bases, and 3 bases lay in between. The germline V gene encodes CDR1 MGHRA and CDR2 YSYEKL. This CDR3 has 12 amino acids. The CDR3 DNA reads as TGCGCCAGCAGCCACACCACAGATACGCAGTATTTT. Amino acid sequence: CASSHTTDTQYF.

A single count supports this clone. The rearrangement joins TRBV27 to TRBJ2-4, with D possibly being TRBD2 (5 bases). V lost 5 bases, J lost 0 bases, and 14 bases lay in between. There are 16 residues in the CDR3. In germline, CDR1 is MNHEY, CDR2 SMNVEV (reference sequence). The CDR3 loop reads CASSPGFTIAKNIQYF. CDR3 coding DNA: TGTGCCAGCAGTCCGGGATTCACAATAGCCAAAAACATTCAGTACTTC.

The rearrangement links TRBV5-4 to TRBJ1-6; D may be TRBD1 (5 bases). V was clipped by 4 bases and J by 5 bases, with 10 bases between them. The CDR3 runs 14 residues. Looked up from germline, CDR1 is SGHNT and CDR2 is YYREEE (reference sequence). Here the CDR3 DNA reads TGTGCCAGCAGCCCGGACATAAATAATTCACCCCTCCACTTT. Protein: CASSPDINNSPLHF. The full variable domain, completed using reference TRBV5-4 and TRBJ1-6, is ETGVTQSPTHLIKTRGQQVTLRCSSQSGHNTVSWYQQALGQGPQFIFQYYREEENGRGNFPPRFSGLQFPNYSSELNVNALELDDSALYLCASSPDINNSPLHFGNGTRLTVT.

The V gene is TRBV11-3, the J gene TRBJ1-5; possible D gene TRBD1, 6 bases. The CDR3 is 13 amino acids. CDR1 and CDR2 from the germline V gene are SGHNT and YENEEA. The V and J ends lost 1 base and 7 bases respectively, with 8 bases between them. CDR3 residues: CASSLARGQPQHF. CDR3 DNA sequence: TGTGCCAGCAGCTTAGCTAGGGGGCAGCCCCAGCATTTT. Combining the CDR3 with reference TRBV11-3 and TRBJ1-5 gives the whole variable domain EAGVVQSPRYKIIEKKQPVAFWCNPISGHNTLYWYLQNLGQGPELLIRYENEEAVDDSQLPKDRFSAERLKGVDSTLKIQPAELGDSAVYLCASSLARGQPQHFGDGTRLSIL.

Points on this clone: One junction end does not reproduce the germline sequence, and a read error may be involved. This chain joins TRBV4-2 and TRBJ1-2; TRBD1 matches at 7 bases. The V gene's germline CDR1 is LGHNA and CDR2 YNFKEQ. The CDR3 runs to 16 residues. The CDR3 sequence is CASSEDTNRGLYGYTF. The CDR3 nucleotides read TGTGCCAGCAGCGAAGATACAAACAGGGGACTCTATGGCTACACCTTC.

This chain uses TRBV2 with TRBJ2-1, with a tentative D call TRBD1 (6 bases). CDR3 length: 15 residues. In germline, CDR1 is SNHLY, CDR2 FYNNEI. V was shortened by 6 bases and J by 2 bases, with 14 bases between the two germline ends. The CDR3, as DNA: TGTGCCAGCAGAACCCCAGGGGCCGCCTACAATGAGCAGTTCTTC. This encodes CASRTPGAAYNEQFF.

This chain uses TRBV7-6 with TRBJ1-3; possibly TRBD1 for D (6 bases). Trimming shortened V by 1 base and J by 4 bases, and 11 bases separated the two germline ends. The length of the CDR3 is 15 residues. Germline V CDR1 and CDR2: SGHVS, FNYEAQ. The CDR3 sequence is CASSLGGQGGNTIYF. The CDR3 DNA reads as TGTGCCAGCAGCTTAGGGGGGCAGGGAGGAAACACCATATATTTT.

The chain links TRBV5-4 to TRBJ1-2; possibly TRBD1 for D (6 bases). V lost 4 bases, J lost 4 bases, and 23 bases lay in between. This CDR3 spans 17 amino acids. CDR1 and CDR2 (germline): SGHNT, YYREEE (reference sequence). CDR3 loop: CASSAQGRAPPPYGYTF. The DNA of the CDR3 is TGTGCCAGCAGCGCCCAGGGGCGCGCACCGCCGCCCTATGGCTACACCTTC. The entire variable domain, with the rest obtained from reference TRBV5-4 and TRBJ1-2, is as follows: ETGVTQSPTHLIKTRGQQVTLRCSSQSGHNTVSWYQQALGQGPQFIFQYYREEENGRGNFPPRFSGLQFPNYSSELNVNALELDDSALYLCASSAQGRAPPPYGYTFGSGTRLTVV.

The gene calls are TRBV28 and TRBJ2-3; possibly TRBD1 for D (6 bases). Germline loops: CDR1 MDHEN, CDR2 SYDVKM. The CDR3 sequence is 15 residues long. The V end lost 2 bases, the J end lost 1 base, and 10 bases lay between the germline ends. The CDR3 here is CASSLRRQGTDTQYF. CDR3 nucleotides: TGTGCCAGCAGTTTACGCAGACAGGGCACAGATACGCAGTATTTT.

This clone was counted once. The chain carries TRBV28 and TRBJ1-4; tentatively, D is TRBD1 (5 bases). This CDR3 has 14 residues. Trimming removed 1 base from V and 7 bases from J, with 10 bases in between. CDR1 and CDR2 (germline): MDHEN, SYDVKM. The CDR3 sequence is CASSLSGGIEKLFF. The CDR3 DNA is TGTGCCAGCAGTTTATCGGGGGGAATTGAAAAACTGTTTTTT.

The chain combines TRBV28 with TRBJ2-7; 9 bases align to TRBD2. CDR1 and CDR2 (germline): MDHEN, SYDVKM. V lost 7 bases and J lost 4; bases outside the gene matches: 2. This CDR3 spans 12 amino acids. The chain's CDR3 is CASTSGGYEQYF. In DNA, the CDR3 is TGTGCCAGCACAAGCGGGGGGTACGAGCAGTACTTC.

This chain uses TRBV7-9 with TRBJ1-5; D is unresolved. Germline V CDR1 and CDR2: SEHNR, FQNEAQ (reference sequence). The V and J ends lost 0 bases and 9 bases respectively, with 6 bases between them. The CDR3 loop spans 12 amino acids. In nucleotides, the CDR3 is TGTGCCAGCAGCTTAGCCCCCGGGCCCCAGCATTTT. Protein sequence: CASSLAPGPQHF. Combining the CDR3 with reference TRBV7-9 and TRBJ1-5 gives the whole variable domain DTGVSQNPRHKITKRGQNVTFRCDPISEHNRLYWYRQTLGQGPEFLTYFQNEAQLEKSRLLSDRFSAERPKGSFSTLEIQRTEQGDSAMYLCASSLAPGPQHFGDGTRLSIL.

V and J are TRBV28 and TRBJ2-7; D unresolved. CDR3 length: 15 residues. The germline V gene has CDR1 MDHEN and CDR2 SYDVKM. V shed 5 bases and J shed 7 bases, with 21 bases lying between them. This CDR3 is CASSLLPPVSLEQYF. The CDR3 DNA reads as TGTGCCAGCAGTCTGCTGCCACCGGTGAGCTTAGAGCAGTACTTC.

This CDR3 is CASSQGVLHPGEQYF. Here the CDR3 DNA reads TGTGCCAGCAGCCAGGGGGTTCTGCACCCCGGGGAGCAGTACTTC. This chain uses TRBV13 with TRBJ2-7; 7 bases match TRBD1. Germline V gives CDR1 PRHDT, CDR2 FYEKMQ (reference sequence). The CDR3 is made up of 15 amino acids. The V and J ends lost 5 bases and 7 bases, in that order; junction bases with no gene match: 14. The full variable domain, in which reference TRBV13 and TRBJ2-7 provide the parts outside the CDR3, is AAGVIQSPRHLIKEKRETATLKCYPIPRHDTVYWYQQGPGQDPQFLISFYEKMQSDKGSIPDRFSAQQFSDYHSELNMSSLELGDSALYFCASSQGVLHPGEQYFGPGTRLTVT.

This rearrangement joins TRBV5-5 to TRBJ1-1; a possible D gene is TRBD1 (5 bases). This CDR3 contains 15 residues. Trimming removed 0 bases at V and 1 base at J, with 10 bases between. Germline V CDR1 and CDR2: SGHKS, YYEKEE (reference sequence). The CDR3 here is CASSLVGARNTEAFF. CDR3 DNA: TGTGCCAGCAGCTTGGTCGGGGCCAGGAACACTGAAGCTTTCTTT.

The CDR3 reads CASSSIGQGADNEQFF. CDR3 DNA sequence: TGTGCCAGCAGCTCCATCGGACAGGGGGCGGACAATGAGCAGTTCTTC. The chain couples TRBV3-1 (or the pseudogene TRBV3-2) to TRBJ2-1; 11 nucleotides match TRBD1. CDR3 length: 16 residues. With 5 bases clipped from V and 5 bases from J, the junction kept 8 bases outside the gene matches. Germline values: CDR1 LGHDT, CDR2 YNNKEL (reference sequence).

This clone was counted between two and nine times. The sample carries other DNA sequences with the same CDR3. The chain employs TRBV12-3 or TRBV12-4 and TRBJ2-5, with D maybe TRBD1 (5 bases). Deletions cut 3 bases from V and 3 bases from J, with 5 bases between. The CDR3 has 12 amino acids. The CDR3 reads CASSLTEETQYF. CDR3 DNA: TGTGCCAGCAGTTTGACAGAAGAGACCCAGTACTTC.

The chain couples TRBV2 to TRBJ2-3, with 8 bases identical to TRBD1. V gave up 5 bases and J gave up 4 bases; unmatched junction bases: 8. CDR3 size: 15 residues. CDR1 SNHLY and CDR2 FYNNEI come from the germline V gene. In DNA, the CDR3 is TGTGCCAGCAGTTCCGACAGGGGCCCCCCAGATACGCAGTATTTT. It codes for CASSSDRGPPDTQYF.

V is TRBV7-9 and J is TRBJ2-1, with no clear D. Trimming took 5 bases from V and 4 from J, leaving 18 bases between them. The germline CDR1 and CDR2 sequences are SEHNR and FQNEAQ (reference sequence). This CDR3 has 16 amino acids. CDR3 sequence: CASSRGSTVPYNEQFF. CDR3 nucleotides: TGTGCCAGCAGCCGCGGTAGCACAGTACCATACAATGAGCAGTTCTTC.

The gene calls are TRBV28 and TRBJ1-6, with unresolved D. The V gene lost 6 bases and the J gene lost 7 bases, with 10 bases spanning the gap. Per germline, CDR1 MDHEN and CDR2 SYDVKM. The CDR3 is made up of 13 amino acids. The CDR3, as DNA: TGTGCCAGCAGCCTAATAGAGAATTCACCCCTCCACTTT. Translated: CASSLIENSPLHF.

The chain couples TRBV18 to TRBJ2-7, with 9 bases matching TRBD1. There are 14 residues in the CDR3. The germline gives CDR1 KGHSH, CDR2 LQKENI. The J segment lost 5 bases and the V segment lost 3 bases, leaving 5 bases of the junction unmatched. CDR3 DNA sequence: TGTGCCAGCTCACCCGGGACAGGGCAGCACGAGCAGTACTTC. Its protein product is CASSPGTGQHEQYF.